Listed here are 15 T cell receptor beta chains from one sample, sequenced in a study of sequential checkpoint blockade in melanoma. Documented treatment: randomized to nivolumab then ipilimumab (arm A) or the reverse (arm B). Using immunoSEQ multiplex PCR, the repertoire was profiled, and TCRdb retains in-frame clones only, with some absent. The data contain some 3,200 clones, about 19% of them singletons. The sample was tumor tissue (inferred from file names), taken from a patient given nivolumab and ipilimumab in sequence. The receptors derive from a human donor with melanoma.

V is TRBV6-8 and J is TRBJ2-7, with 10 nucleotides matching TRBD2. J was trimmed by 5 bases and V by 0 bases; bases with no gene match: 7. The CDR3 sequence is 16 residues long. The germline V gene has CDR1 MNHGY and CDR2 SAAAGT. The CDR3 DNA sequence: TGTGCCAGCAGTTACTCAAGAAGGACTAGCGGACACGAGCAGTACTTC. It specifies CASSYSRRTSGHEQYF.

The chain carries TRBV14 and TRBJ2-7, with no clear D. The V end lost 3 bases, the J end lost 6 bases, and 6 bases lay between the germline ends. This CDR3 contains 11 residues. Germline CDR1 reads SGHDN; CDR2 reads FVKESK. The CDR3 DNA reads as TGTGCCAGCAGCCATGCGTTCGAGCAGTACTTC. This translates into CASSHAFEQYF.

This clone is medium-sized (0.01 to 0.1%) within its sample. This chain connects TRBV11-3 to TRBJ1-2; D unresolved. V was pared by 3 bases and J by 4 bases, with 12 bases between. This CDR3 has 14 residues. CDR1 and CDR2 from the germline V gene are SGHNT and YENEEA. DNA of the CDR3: TGTGCCAGCAGCTTGGCCGCCGAGATCTATGGCTACACCTTC. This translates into CASSLAAEIYGYTF.

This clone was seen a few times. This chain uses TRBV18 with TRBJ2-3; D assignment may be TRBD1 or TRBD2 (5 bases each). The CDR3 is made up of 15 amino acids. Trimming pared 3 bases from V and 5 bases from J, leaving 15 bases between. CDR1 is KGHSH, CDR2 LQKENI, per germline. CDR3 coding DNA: TGTGCCAGCTCACCTTTTCATCAGGGAGTAGATACGCAGTATTTT. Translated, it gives CASSPFHQGVDTQYF.

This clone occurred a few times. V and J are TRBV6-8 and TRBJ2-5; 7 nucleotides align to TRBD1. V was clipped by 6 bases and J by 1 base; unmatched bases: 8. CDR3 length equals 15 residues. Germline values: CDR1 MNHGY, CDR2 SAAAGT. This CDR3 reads CASSMTGMAQETQYF. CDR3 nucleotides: TGTGCCAGCAGCATGACAGGGATGGCCCAAGAGACCCAGTACTTC.

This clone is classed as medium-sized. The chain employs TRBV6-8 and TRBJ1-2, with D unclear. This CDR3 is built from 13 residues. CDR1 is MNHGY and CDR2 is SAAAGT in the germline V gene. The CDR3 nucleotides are TGTGCTACAACAGAGTCCTTTAACTATGGCTACACCTTC. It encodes CATTESFNYGYTF.

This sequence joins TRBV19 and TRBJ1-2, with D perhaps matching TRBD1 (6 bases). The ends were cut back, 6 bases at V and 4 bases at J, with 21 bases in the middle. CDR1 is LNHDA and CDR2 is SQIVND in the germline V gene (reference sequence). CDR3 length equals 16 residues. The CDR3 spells CASSLIQGVVGYGYTF. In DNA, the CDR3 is TGTGCCAGTAGCCTGATACAGGGAGTCGTAGGCTATGGCTACACCTTC.

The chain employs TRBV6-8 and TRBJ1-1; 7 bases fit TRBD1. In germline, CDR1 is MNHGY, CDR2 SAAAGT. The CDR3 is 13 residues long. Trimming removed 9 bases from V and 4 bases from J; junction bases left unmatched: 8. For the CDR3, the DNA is TGTGCCAGTTCGACAGGGCGGAGCACTGAAGCTTTCTTT. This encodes CASSTGRSTEAFF.

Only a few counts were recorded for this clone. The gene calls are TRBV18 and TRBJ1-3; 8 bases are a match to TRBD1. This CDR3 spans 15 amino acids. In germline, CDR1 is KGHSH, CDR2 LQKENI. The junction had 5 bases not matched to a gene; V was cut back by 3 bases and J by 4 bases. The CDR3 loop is CASSPGQGSGNTIYF. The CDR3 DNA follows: TGTGCCAGCTCACCTGGACAGGGAAGCGGAAACACCATATATTTT.

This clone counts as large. In DNA form, the CDR3 reads TGTGCCAGCAGTTACCGGAACACTGAAGCTTTCTTT. Its translation is CASSYRNTEAFF. The J gene is TRBJ1-1, the V gene TRBV6-8; D unresolved. This CDR3 has 12 residues. Trimming cost V 2 bases and J 1 base, with 2 bases left between them. CDR1 is MNHGY and CDR2 is SAAAGT in the germline V gene.

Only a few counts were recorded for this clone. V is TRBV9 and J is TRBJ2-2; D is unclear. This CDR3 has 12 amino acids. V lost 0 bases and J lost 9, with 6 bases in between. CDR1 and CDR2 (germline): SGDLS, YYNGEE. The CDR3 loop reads CASSVGTRELFF. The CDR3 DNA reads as TGTGCCAGCAGCGTAGGGACGAGGGAGCTGTTTTTT.

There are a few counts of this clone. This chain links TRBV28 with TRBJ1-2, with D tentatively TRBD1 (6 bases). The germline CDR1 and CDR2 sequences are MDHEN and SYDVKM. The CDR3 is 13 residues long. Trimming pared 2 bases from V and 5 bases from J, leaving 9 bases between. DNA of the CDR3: TGTGCCAGCAGTTTAAGGACAGCTTATGGCTACACCTTC. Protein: CASSLRTAYGYTF.

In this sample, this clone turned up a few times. The CDR3 bases are TGTGCCAGCAGCTTAAGCGGCAGCGGCACAGATACGCAGTATTTT. As protein: CASSLSGSGTDTQYF. The V call is TRBV11-3, the J call TRBJ2-3; a weak D match, TRBD2 (5 bases). The CDR3 length is 15 residues. Germline lookup yields CDR1 SGHNT and CDR2 YENEEA. Trimming left V 2 bases short and J 1 base short, with 10 bases between.

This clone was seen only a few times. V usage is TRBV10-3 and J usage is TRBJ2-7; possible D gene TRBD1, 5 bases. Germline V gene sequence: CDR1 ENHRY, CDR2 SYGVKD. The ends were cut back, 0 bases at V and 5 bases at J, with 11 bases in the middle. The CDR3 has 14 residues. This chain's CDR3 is CAISESRGWDEQYF. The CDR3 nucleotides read TGTGCCATCAGTGAGTCTAGGGGCTGGGACGAGCAGTACTTC.

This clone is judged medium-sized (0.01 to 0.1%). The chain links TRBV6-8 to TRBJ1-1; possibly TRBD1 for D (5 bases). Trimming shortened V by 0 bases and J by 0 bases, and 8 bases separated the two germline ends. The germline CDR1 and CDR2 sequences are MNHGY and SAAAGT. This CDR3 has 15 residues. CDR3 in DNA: TGTGCCAGCAGTTACTCGCAGGGATTGAACACTGAAGCTTTCTTT. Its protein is CASSYSQGLNTEAFF.